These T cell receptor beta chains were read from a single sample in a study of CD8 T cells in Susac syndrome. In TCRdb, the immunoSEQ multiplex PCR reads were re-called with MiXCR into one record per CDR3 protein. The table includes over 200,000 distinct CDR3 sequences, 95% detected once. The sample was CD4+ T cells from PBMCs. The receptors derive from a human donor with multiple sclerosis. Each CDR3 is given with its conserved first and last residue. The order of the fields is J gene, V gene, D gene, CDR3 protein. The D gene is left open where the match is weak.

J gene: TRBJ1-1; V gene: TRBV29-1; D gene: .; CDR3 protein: CSVEEVLGNTEAFF
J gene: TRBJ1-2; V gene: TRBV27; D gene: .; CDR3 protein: CASSFSSPGNYGYTF
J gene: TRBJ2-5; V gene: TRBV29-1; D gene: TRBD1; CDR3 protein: CSVRTGVETQYF
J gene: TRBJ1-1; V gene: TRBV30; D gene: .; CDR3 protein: CAWRPRDHEAFF
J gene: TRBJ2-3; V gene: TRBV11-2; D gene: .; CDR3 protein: CASSLDRGITDTQYF
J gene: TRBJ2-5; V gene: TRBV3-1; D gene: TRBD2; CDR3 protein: CASSQDGTSGGWETQYF
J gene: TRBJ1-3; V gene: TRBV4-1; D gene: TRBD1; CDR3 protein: CASSKGSGQGATIYF
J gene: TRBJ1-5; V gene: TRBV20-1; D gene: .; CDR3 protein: CSASGWRDGNQPQHF
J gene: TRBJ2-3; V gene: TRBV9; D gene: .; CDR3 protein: CASSVTRITDTQYF
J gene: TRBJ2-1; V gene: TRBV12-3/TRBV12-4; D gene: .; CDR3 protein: CASSFVQTDYNEREQFF
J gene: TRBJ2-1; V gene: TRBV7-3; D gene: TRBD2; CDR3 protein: CASSLPGTSNEQFF
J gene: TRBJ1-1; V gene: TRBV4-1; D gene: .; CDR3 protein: CASSLGSGNTEAFF
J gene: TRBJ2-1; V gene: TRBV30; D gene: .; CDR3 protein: CAYGISYNEQFF
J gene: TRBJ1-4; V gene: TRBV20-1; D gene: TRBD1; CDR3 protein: CSAGRPDREKLFF
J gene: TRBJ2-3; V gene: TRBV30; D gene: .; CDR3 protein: CAWSVGPDTQYF
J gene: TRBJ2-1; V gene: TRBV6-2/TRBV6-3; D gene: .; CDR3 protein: CASTQWGSSYNEQFF
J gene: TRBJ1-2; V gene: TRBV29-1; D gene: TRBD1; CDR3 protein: CSVEPGQGSGYTF
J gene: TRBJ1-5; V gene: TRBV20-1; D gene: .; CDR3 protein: CSASQGRTQPQHF
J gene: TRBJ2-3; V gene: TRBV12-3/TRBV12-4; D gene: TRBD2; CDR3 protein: CASRRTSSTDTQYF
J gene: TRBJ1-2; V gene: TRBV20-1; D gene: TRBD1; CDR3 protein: CSASPQQDRGHGYTF